These 20 T cell receptor beta chains came from one sample sequenced in a study of cytotoxic CD8 clonotypes in ibrutinib-treated CLL. TCRdb keeps only in-frame clones here, not all; method: immunoSEQ multiplex PCR. The sample shows 150,000 or so clones, roughly 80% of them seen only once. Sequenced here: PBMCs, sampled after 12 months of ibrutinib treatment. Source of these receptors: a human donor with chronic lymphocytic leukemia.

This clone was observed a handful of times. The chain links TRBV7-2 to TRBJ2-1; tentatively, D is TRBD1 (5 bases). The germline gives CDR1 SGHTA, CDR2 FQGNSA. The CDR3 is made up of 14 amino acids. Trimming removed 2 bases at V and 7 bases at J, with 12 bases between. CDR3 nucleotides: TGTGCCAGCAGCTTATACAGGAACCCGAATGAGCAGTTCTTC. This translates into CASSLYRNPNEQFF.

In its sample, this clone was seen a few times. The J gene is TRBJ1-4, the V gene TRBV5-1, with 9 bases identical to TRBD1. Germline loops: CDR1 SGHRS, CDR2 YFSETQ. The junction had 7 bases not matched to a gene; V was cut back by 3 bases and J by 4 bases. The CDR3 loop spans 16 amino acids. The CDR3 sequence is CASSWGQGLGNEKLFF. The DNA of the CDR3 is TGCGCCAGCAGCTGGGGACAGGGATTGGGTAATGAAAAACTGTTTTTT.

This clone was seen more than once but under ten times. The chain carries TRBV18 and TRBJ1-2, with TRBD1 matching over 7 bases. This CDR3 contains 15 residues. V lost 1 base, J lost 6 bases, and 8 bases stayed unmatched. CDR1 and CDR2 (germline): KGHSH, LQKENI. CDR3 nucleotide sequence: TGTGCCAGCTCACCACTTGACAGGGCAGTAGATGGCTACACCTTC. The encoded protein is CASSPLDRAVDGYTF.

The chain recombines TRBV28 with TRBJ2-7, with 8 bases matching TRBD1. V lost 1 base, J lost 10 bases, and 3 bases stayed unmatched. The CDR3 is 12 amino acids. CDR1 is MDHEN and CDR2 is SYDVKM in the germline V gene. In DNA, the CDR3 is TGTGCCAGCAGTTTATATGACAGGGGACAGTACTTC. It is translated as CASSLYDRGQYF.

The gene calls are TRBV5-6 and TRBJ2-7; maybe TRBD1 (5 bases). The CDR3 has 15 residues. The germline gives CDR1 SGHDT, CDR2 YYEEEE. The V and J ends lost 0 bases and 0 bases respectively, with 10 bases between them. The CDR3 region is CASSLGGSSSYEQYF. DNA for the CDR3: TGTGCCAGCAGCTTGGGGGGCTCGAGCTCCTACGAGCAGTACTTC.

The CDR3 DNA is TGTGCCAGCAGAGTCCCTGGGGGCAGCTACGAGCAGTACTTC. Its protein is CASRVPGGSYEQYF. V usage is TRBV6-1 and J usage is TRBJ2-7, with TRBD1 as a possible D gene (6 bases). Germline V gene lookup returns CDR1 MNHNS and CDR2 SASEGT. The CDR3 contains 14 residues. V lost 6 bases to trimming and J lost 3 bases, with 15 bases between them.

V is TRBV7-9 and J is TRBJ2-1; possibly TRBD2 for D (5 bases). Trimming shortened V by 1 base and J by 7 bases, and 11 bases separated the two germline ends. The germline V gene has CDR1 SEHNR and CDR2 FQNEAQ (reference sequence). The CDR3 loop spans 14 amino acids. CDR3 nucleotide sequence: TGTGCCAGCAGCTTAGGGCGGGTTGGTAATGAGCAGTTCTTC. Translation gives CASSLGRVGNEQFF.

The chain employs TRBV5-6 and TRBJ1-1, with a possible D match to TRBD1 (5 bases). Germline CDR1 is SGHDT and CDR2 is YYEEEE. CDR3 length equals 16 residues. V was clipped by 2 bases and J by 4 bases, with 18 bases between them. The CDR3 loop reads CASSFSPGAGITEAFF. CDR3 coding DNA: TGTGCCAGCAGCTTTTCTCCTGGGGCCGGGATCACTGAAGCTTTCTTT.

The V call is TRBV28, the J call TRBJ1-5; D is perhaps TRBD1 (5 bases). The CDR3 is made up of 15 amino acids. V gave up 2 bases and J gave up 2 bases, with 10 bases separating them. Germline values: CDR1 MDHEN, CDR2 SYDVKM. CDR3 nucleotides: TGTGCCAGCAGTTTAGTAGGGGAGGGCAATCAGCCCCAGCATTTT. Translation: CASSLVGEGNQPQHF.

The chain carries TRBV27 and TRBJ2-2, with TRBD2 as a possible D gene (5 bases). This CDR3 has 15 amino acids. CDR1 is MNHEY and CDR2 is SMNVEV in the germline V gene (reference sequence). V was clipped by 6 bases and J by 4 bases, with 15 bases between them. As DNA, the CDR3 is TGTGCCAGCAGCCCCCGCGTGGGAGTCACCGGGGAGCTGTTTTTT. This gives the protein CASSPRVGVTGELFF.

This clone occurred a few times. The chain is built from TRBV27 and TRBJ1-4; no reliable D call. CDR1 is MNHEY and CDR2 is SMNVEV in the germline V gene (reference sequence). The CDR3 is 14 amino acids. With 3 bases removed from V and 6 bases from J, the gap between germline ends came to 11 bases. CDR3: CASSFRGLHEKLFF. The CDR3 DNA reads as TGTGCCAGCAGTTTTCGCGGGTTACATGAAAAACTGTTTTTT.

This chain connects TRBV30 to TRBJ2-3; the D call may be TRBD1 or TRBD2 (6 bases each). The CDR3 is made up of 11 amino acids. V was trimmed by 4 bases and J by 10 bases, leaving 12 bases between them. Germline-derived CDR1 and CDR2 are GTSNPN and SVGIG (reference sequence). CDR3: CAWTIGGSQYF. Here the CDR3 DNA reads TGTGCCTGGACCATAGGGGGGTCGCAGTATTTT.

V and J are TRBV7-9 and TRBJ2-7, with 10 bases identical to TRBD2. The CDR3 is 15 residues long. Per the germline V gene, CDR1 is SEHNR and CDR2 is FQNEAQ (reference sequence). J lost 3 bases, V lost 4 bases, and 6 bases had no gene match. CDR3 amino acids: CASSSRLAGLYEQYF. Here the CDR3 DNA reads TGTGCCAGCAGCTCCAGACTAGCGGGCCTCTACGAGCAGTACTTC.

The chain joins TRBV14 to TRBJ2-1; D call uncertain. The CDR3 consists of 13 residues. Germline V gene data show CDR1 as SGHDN and CDR2 as FVKESK. Trimming pared 4 bases from V and 5 bases from J, leaving 9 bases between. CDR3: CASSRLLNNEQFF. DNA of the CDR3: TGTGCCAGCAGCCGCCTCTTAAACAATGAGCAGTTCTTC. Using reference TRBV14 and TRBJ2-1 for the parts outside the CDR3, the full variable domain is EAGVTQFPSHSVIEKGQTVTLRCDPISGHDNLYWYRRVMGKEIKFLLHFVKESKQDESGMPNNRFLAERTGGTYSTLKVQPAELEDSGVYFCASSRLLNNEQFFGPGTRLTVL.

The chain uses TRBV18 and TRBJ2-7, with 8 nucleotides matching TRBD2. After removal of 3 bases from V and 4 bases from J, the junction contained 11 bases not matched to a gene. The CDR3 loop spans 16 amino acids. CDR1 is KGHSH, CDR2 LQKENI, per germline. The chain's CDR3 is CASSPALAGRHYEQYF. The CDR3 nucleotides read TGTGCCAGCTCACCGGCCCTAGCGGGTCGACATTACGAGCAGTACTTC.

The chain joins TRBV14 to TRBJ1-1, with D uncertain. Germline CDR1 is SGHDN and CDR2 is FVKESK. V lost 2 bases and J lost 5, with 18 bases in between. This CDR3 comprises 16 residues. The CDR3 DNA follows: TGTGCCAGCAGCCAACTCTATTTATCCTCGGGAACTGAAGCTTTCTTT. This gives the protein CASSQLYLSSGTEAFF. The full variable domain, its missing parts supplied by reference TRBV14 and TRBJ1-1, is EAGVTQFPSHSVIEKGQTVTLRCDPISGHDNLYWYRRVMGKEIKFLLHFVKESKQDESGMPNNRFLAERTGGTYSTLKVQPAELEDSGVYFCASSQLYLSSGTEAFFGQGTRLTVV.

The J gene is TRBJ1-2, the V gene TRBV9, with D possibly TRBD1 on 5 matching bases. The CDR3 is 15 amino acids. The ends were cut back, 3 bases at V and 7 bases at J, with 19 bases in the middle. Germline V gene sequence: CDR1 SGDLS, CDR2 YYNGEE. CDR3 sequence (DNA): TGTGCCAGCAGCGCCGCGGACACCTTCTTGGGTGGCTACACCTTC. Protein: CASSAADTFLGGYTF.

This chain connects TRBV9 to TRBJ2-3; 13 positions match TRBD2. The V gene end was trimmed by 0 bases and the J gene end by 3 bases; junction bases not matched to a gene: 7. This CDR3 is built from 18 residues. CDR1 SGDLS and CDR2 YYNGEE come from the germline V gene. The CDR3 DNA reads as TGTGCCAGCAGCGTAGGACTAGCGGGGGGTCAGGGGACAGATACGCAGTATTTT. Protein product: CASSVGLAGGQGTDTQYF.

V and J are TRBV6-6 and TRBJ2-7; D assignment may be TRBD1 or TRBD2 (5 bases each). This CDR3 has 16 amino acids. The germline V gene has CDR1 MNHNY and CDR2 SVGAGI (reference sequence). V was shortened by 6 bases and J by 1 base, with 19 bases between the two germline ends. In DNA form, the CDR3 reads TGTGCCAGCAGACCATCCGCCGGGACCAGTTCCTACGAGCAGTACTTC. It specifies CASRPSAGTSSYEQYF.

The chain links TRBV7-2 to TRBJ2-4; D might be TRBD1 (5 bases). Germline V lookup: CDR1 SGHTA, CDR2 FQGNSA. The CDR3 runs to 17 residues. Trimming stripped 5 bases from V and 3 bases from J, with 20 bases between. The CDR3 DNA follows: TGTGCCAGCAGCCCCATCTCAATCAGGGTAGTCAAAAACATTCAGTACTTC. Amino acid sequence: CASSPISIRVVKNIQYF.